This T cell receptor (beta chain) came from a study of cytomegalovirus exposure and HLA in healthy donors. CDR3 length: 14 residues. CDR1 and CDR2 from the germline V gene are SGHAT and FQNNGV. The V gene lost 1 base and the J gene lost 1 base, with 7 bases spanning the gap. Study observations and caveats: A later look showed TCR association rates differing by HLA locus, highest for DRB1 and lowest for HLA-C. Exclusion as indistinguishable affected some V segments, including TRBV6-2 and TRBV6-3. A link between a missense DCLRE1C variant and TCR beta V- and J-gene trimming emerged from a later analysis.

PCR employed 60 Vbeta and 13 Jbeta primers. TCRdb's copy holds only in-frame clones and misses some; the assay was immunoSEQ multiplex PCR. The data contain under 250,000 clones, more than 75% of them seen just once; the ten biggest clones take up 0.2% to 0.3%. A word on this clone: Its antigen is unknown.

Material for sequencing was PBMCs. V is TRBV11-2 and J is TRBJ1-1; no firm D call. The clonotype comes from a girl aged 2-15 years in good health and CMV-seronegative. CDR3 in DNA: TGTGCCAGCAGCTTAGCGAGGGAGAACACTGAAGCTTTCTTT. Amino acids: CASSLARENTEAFF.